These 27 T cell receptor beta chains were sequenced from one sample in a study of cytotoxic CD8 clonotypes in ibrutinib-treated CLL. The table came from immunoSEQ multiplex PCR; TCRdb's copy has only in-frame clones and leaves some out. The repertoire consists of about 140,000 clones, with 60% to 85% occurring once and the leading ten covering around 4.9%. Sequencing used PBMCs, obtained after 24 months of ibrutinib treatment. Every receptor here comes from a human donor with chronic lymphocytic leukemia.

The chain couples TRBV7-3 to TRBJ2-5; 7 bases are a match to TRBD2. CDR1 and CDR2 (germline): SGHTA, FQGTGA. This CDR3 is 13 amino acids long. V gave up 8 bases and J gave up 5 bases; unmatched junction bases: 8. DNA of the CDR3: TGTGCCAGCGCAAAGCGGGACTCGGAGACCCAGTACTTC. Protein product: CASAKRDSETQYF.

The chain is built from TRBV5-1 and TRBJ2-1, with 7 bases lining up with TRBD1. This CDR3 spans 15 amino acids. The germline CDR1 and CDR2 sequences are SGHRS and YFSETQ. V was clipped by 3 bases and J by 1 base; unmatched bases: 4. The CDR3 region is CASSWGTASYNEQFF. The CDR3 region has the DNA TGCGCCAGCAGCTGGGGGACAGCATCCTACAATGAGCAGTTCTTC.

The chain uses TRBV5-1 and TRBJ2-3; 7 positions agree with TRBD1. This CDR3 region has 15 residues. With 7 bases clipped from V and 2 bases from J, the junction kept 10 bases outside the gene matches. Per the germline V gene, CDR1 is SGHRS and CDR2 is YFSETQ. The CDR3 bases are TGCGCCAGCTCCAACCCAGGGGGAATCACAGATACGCAGTATTTT. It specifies CASSNPGGITDTQYF.

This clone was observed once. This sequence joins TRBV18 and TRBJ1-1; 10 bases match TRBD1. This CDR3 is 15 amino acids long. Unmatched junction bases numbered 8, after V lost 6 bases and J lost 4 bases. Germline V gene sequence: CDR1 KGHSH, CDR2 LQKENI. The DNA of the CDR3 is TGTGCCAGCTCCCCCGGACAGGGGGATGTCACTGAAGCTTTCTTT. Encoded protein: CASSPGQGDVTEAFF.

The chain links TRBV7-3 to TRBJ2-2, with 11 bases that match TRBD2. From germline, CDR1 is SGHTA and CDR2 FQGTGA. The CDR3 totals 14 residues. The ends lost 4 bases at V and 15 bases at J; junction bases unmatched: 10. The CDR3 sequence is CASSSSPTSGGLFF. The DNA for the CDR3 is TGTGCCAGCAGCTCCTCACCCACTAGCGGGGGTTTGTTTTTT.

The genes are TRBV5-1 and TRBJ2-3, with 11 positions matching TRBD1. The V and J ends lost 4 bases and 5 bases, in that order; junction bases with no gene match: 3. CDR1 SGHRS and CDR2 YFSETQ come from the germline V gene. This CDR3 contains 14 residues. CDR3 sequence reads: CASSPDRGQDTQYF. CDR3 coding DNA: TGCGCCAGCAGCCCGGACAGGGGGCAAGATACGCAGTATTTT.

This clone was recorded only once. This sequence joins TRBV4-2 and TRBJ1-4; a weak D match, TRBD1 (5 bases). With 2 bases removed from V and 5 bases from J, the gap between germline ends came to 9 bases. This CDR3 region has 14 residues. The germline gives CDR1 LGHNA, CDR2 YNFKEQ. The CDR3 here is CASSQPGTNEKLFF. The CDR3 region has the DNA TGTGCCAGCAGCCAACCAGGGACCAATGAAAAACTGTTTTTT.

The CDR3: CASSLATWSGNTIYF. The CDR3 DNA reads TGTGCCAGCAGCTTGGCCACTTGGTCTGGAAACACCATATATTTT. This chain uses TRBV7-2 with TRBJ1-3; D is undetermined. The CDR3 consists of 15 residues. The germline V and J ends were trimmed by 3 bases and 1 base, with 10 bases remaining between them. CDR1 is SGHTA and CDR2 is FQGNSA in the germline V gene.

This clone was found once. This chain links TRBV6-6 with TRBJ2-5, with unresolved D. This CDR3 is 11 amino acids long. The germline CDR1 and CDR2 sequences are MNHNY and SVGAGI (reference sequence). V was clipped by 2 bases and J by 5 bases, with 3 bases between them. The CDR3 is CASSYGETQYF. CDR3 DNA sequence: TGTGCCAGCAGTTACGGGGAGACCCAGTACTTC.

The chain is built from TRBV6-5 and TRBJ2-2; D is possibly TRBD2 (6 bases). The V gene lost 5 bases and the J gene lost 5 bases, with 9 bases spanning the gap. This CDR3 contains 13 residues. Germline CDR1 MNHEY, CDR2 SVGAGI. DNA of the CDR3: TGTGCCAGCAGTCTCCGGGGGACCGGGGAGCTGTTTTTT. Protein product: CASSLRGTGELFF.

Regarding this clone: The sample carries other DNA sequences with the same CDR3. The CDR3 loop is CSVEGGGTDTQYF. The CDR3 coding sequence is TGCAGCGTTGAAGGGGGAGGCACAGATACGCAGTATTTT. The chain couples TRBV29-1 to TRBJ2-3; weak D call: TRBD2 (5 bases). With 1 base removed from V and 1 base from J, the gap between germline ends came to 6 bases. Looked up from germline, CDR1 is SQVTM and CDR2 is ANQGSEA. CDR3 length: 13 amino acids.

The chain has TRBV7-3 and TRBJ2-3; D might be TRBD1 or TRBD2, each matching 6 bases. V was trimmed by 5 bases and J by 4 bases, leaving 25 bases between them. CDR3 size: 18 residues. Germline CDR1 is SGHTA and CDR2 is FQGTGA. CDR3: CASSVIPLGGQGPDTQYF. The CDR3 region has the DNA TGTGCCAGCAGCGTAATCCCCCTTGGGGGGCAGGGGCCAGATACGCAGTATTTT. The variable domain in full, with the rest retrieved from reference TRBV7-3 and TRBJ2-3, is GAGVSQTPSNKVTEKGKYVELRCDPISGHTALYWYRQSLGQGPEFLIYFQGTGAADDSGLPNDRFFAVRPEGSVSTLKIQRTERGDSAVYLCASSVIPLGGQGPDTQYFGPGTRLTVL.

In DNA, the CDR3 is TGCGCCAGCAGCTTTGCAGCTCCGAACACCGGGGAGCTGTTTTTT. Translation: CASSFAAPNTGELFF. The rearrangement links TRBV5-1 to TRBJ2-2; D not certain. The CDR3 runs 15 residues. The V gene lost 2 bases and the J gene lost 0 bases, with 8 bases spanning the gap. Germline CDR1 SGHRS, CDR2 YFSETQ.

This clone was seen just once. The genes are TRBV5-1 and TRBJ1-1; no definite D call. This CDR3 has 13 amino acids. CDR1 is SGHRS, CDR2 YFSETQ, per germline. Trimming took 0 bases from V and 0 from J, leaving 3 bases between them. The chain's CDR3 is CASSLGMNTEAFF. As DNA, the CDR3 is TGCGCCAGCAGCTTGGGGATGAACACTGAAGCTTTCTTT.

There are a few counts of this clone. The CDR3 DNA sequence: TGCAGCGTTGAAGGCCCAGGGGGGAACACAGATACGCAGTATTTT. It translates to CSVEGPGGNTDTQYF. The chain carries TRBV29-1 and TRBJ2-3; D possibly corresponds to TRBD1 (7 bases). CDR1 and CDR2 from the germline V gene are SQVTM and ANQGSEA. The CDR3 loop spans 15 amino acids. The V and J ends lost 1 base and 2 bases respectively, with 13 bases between them.

The CDR3 DNA follows: TGTGCCAGCAGTTACGGGCCGGGCCAATATGGCTACACCTTC. Encoded protein: CASSYGPGQYGYTF. The chain carries TRBV6-6 and TRBJ1-2; D not resolved. Germline V CDR1 and CDR2: MNHNY, SVGAGI (reference sequence). Trimming pared 2 bases from V and 5 bases from J, leaving 12 bases between. The CDR3 runs to 14 residues.

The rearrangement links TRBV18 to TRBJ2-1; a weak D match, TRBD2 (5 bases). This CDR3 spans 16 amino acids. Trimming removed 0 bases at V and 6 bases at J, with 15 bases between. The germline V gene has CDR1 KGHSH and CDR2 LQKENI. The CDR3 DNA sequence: TGTGCCAGCTCACCACCTATGGGGAGCGGTGGCAATGAGCAGTTCTTC. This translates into CASSPPMGSGGNEQFF.

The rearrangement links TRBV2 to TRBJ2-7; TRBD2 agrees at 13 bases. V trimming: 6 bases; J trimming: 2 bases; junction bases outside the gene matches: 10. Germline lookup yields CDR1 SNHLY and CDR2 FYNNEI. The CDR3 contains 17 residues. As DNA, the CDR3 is TGTGCCAGCAGGGAGACTAGCGGGAGGATTGGGGCCTACGAGCAGTACTTC. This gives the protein CASRETSGRIGAYEQYF.

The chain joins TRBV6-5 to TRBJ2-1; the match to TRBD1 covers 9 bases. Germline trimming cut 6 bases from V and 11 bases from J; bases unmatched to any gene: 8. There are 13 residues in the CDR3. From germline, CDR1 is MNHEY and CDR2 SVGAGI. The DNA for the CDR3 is TGTGCCAGCAGGCGGGCTACAGGGGGCAAGCAGTTCTTC. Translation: CASRRATGGKQFF.

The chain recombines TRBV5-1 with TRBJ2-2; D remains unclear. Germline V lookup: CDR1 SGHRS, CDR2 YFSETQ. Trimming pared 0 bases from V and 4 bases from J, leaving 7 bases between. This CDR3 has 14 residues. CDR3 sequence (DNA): TGCGCCAGCAGCTTGGACTTATCCACCGGGGAGCTGTTTTTT. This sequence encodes CASSLDLSTGELFF. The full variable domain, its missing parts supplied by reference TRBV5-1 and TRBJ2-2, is KAGVTQTPRYLIKTRGQQVTLSCSPISGHRSVSWYQQTPGQGLQFLFEYFSETQRNKGNFPGRFSGRQFSNSRSEMNVSTLELGDSALYLCASSLDLSTGELFFGEGSRLTVL.

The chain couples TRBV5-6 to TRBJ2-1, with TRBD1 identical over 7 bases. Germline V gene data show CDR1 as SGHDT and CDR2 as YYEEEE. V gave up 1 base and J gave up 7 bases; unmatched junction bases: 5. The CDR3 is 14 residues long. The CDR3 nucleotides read TGTGCCAGCAGCTTGAGGGGGCCGGGGAATGAGCAGTTCTTC. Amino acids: CASSLRGPGNEQFF.

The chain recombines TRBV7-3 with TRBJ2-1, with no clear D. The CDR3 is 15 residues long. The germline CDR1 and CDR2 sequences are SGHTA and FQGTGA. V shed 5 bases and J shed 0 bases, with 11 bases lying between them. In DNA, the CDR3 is TGTGCCAGCAGCCCACGACCGAACTCCTACAATGAGCAGTTCTTC. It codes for CASSPRPNSYNEQFF.

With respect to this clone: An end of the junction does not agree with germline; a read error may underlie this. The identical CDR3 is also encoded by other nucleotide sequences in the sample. The CDR3 DNA reads as TGTGCCAGCTCGCCACGAGATAGCAATCAGCCCCAGCATTTT. As protein: CASSPRDSNQPQHF. V and J are TRBV18 and TRBJ1-5; no clear D. Germline V gene data show CDR1 as KGHSH and CDR2 as LQKENI. This CDR3 spans 14 amino acids.

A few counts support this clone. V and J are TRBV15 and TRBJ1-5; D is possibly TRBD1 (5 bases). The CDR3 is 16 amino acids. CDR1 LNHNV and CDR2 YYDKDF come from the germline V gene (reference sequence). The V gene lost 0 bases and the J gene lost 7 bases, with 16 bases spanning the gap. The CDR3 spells CATSRDQPGLRQPQHF. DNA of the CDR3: TGTGCCACCAGCAGAGACCAACCGGGACTCCGGCAGCCCCAGCATTTT.

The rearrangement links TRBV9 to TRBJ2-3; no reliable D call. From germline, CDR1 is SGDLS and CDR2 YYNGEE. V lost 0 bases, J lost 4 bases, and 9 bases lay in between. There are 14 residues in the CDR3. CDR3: CASSVVDSADTQYF. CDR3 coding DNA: TGTGCCAGCAGCGTAGTAGATTCAGCAGATACGCAGTATTTT.

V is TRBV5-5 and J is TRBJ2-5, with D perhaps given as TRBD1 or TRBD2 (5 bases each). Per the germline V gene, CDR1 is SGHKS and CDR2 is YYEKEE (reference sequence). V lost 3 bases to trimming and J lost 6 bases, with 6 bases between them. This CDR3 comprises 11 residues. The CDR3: CASSSGQTQYF. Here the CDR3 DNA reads TGTGCCAGCAGCTCGGGACAGACCCAGTACTTC.

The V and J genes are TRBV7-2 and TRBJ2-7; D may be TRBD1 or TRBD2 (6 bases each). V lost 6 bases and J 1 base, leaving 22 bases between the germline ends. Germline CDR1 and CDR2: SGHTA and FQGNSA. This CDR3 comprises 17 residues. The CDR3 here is CASRLTLGGPASYEQYF. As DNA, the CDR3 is TGTGCCAGCAGGCTTACCCTTGGGGGGCCCGCGTCCTACGAGCAGTACTTC.